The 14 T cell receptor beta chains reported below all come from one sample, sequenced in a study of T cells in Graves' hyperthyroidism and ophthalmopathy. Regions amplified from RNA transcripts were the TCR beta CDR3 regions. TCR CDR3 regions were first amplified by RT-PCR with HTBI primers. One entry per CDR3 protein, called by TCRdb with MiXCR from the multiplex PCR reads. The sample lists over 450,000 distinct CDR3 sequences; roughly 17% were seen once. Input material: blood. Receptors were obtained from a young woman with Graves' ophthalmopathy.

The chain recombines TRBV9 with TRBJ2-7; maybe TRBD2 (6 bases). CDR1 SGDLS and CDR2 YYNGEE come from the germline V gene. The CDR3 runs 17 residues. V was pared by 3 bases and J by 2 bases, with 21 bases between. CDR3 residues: CASSGLWSGERAYEQYF. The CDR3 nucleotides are TGTGCCAGCAGCGGTCTCTGGTCGGGGGAGAGGGCCTACGAGCAGTACTTC.

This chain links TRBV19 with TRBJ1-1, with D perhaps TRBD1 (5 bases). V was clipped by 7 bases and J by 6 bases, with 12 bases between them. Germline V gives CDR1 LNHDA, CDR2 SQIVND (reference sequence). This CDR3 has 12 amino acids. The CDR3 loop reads CASMAGIAEAFF. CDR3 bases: TGTGCCAGTATGGCAGGGATCGCTGAAGCTTTCTTT.

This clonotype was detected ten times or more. In DNA, the CDR3 is TGTGCCTGGAGAAGAGGGAGTCTCACTGAAGCTTTCTTT. Its translation is CAWRRGSLTEAFF. The chain carries TRBV30 and TRBJ1-1, with D unclear. The CDR3 is 13 amino acids. V dropped 3 bases and J dropped 4 bases, with 12 bases sitting between them. Looked up from germline, CDR1 is GTSNPN and CDR2 is SVGIG (reference sequence). The full variable domain, its missing parts supplied by reference TRBV30 and TRBJ1-1, is SQTIHQWPATLVQPVGSPLSLECTVEGTSNPNLYWYRQAAGRGLQLLFYSVGIGQISSEVPQNLSASRPQDRQFILSSKKLLLSDSGFYLCAWRRGSLTEAFFGQGTRLTVV.

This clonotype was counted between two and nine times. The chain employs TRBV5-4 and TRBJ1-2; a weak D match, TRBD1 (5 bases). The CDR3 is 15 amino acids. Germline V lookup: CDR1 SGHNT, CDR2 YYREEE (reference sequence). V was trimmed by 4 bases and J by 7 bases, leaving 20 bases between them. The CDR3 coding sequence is TGTGCCAGCAGCCCAGTTGATGACAGCGGGCGTGGCTACACCTTC. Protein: CASSPVDDSGRGYTF.

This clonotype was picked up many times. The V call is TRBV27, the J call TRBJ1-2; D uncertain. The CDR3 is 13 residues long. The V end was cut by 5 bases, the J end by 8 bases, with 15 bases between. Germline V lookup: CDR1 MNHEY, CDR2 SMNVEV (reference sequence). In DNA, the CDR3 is TGTGCCAGCAGTCCGGCCCTAAGAGGAGGCTACACCTTC. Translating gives CASSPALRGGYTF.

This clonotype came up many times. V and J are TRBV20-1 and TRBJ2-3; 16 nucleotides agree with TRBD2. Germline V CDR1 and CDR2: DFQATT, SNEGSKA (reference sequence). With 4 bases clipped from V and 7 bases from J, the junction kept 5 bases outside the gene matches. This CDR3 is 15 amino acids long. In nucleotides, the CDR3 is TGCAGTGCTATCGGGACTAGCGGGAGGGGTTATACGCAGTATTTT. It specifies CSAIGTSGRGYTQYF.

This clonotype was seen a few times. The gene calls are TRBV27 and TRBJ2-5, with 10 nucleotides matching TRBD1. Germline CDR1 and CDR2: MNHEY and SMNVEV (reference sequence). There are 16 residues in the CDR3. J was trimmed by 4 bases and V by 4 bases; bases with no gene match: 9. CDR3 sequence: CASSYLPTGGLETQYF. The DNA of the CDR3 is TGTGCCAGCAGTTACCTCCCGACAGGGGGCCTAGAGACCCAGTACTTC.

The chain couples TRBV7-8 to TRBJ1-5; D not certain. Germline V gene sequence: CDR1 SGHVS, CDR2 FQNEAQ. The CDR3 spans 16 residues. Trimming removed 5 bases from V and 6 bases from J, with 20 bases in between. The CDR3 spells CASSALYGREGQPQHF. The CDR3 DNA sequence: TGTGCCAGCAGCGCCCTTTACGGCCGAGAGGGTCAGCCCCAGCATTTT.

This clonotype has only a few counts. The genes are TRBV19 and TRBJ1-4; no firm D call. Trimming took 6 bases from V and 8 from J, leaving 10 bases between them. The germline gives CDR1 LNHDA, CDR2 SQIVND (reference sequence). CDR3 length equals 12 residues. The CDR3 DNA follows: TGTGCCAGTAGACCGGGGAGCGAAAAACTGTTTTTT. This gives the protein CASRPGSEKLFF.

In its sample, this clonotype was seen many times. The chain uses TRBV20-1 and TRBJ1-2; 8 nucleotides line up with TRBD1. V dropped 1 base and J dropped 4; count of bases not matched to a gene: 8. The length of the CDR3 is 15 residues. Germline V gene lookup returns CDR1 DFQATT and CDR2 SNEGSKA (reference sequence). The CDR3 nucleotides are TGCAGTGCTAGAGTGGGGGGGCAGGGGGCCTATGGCTACACCTTC. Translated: CSARVGGQGAYGYTF.

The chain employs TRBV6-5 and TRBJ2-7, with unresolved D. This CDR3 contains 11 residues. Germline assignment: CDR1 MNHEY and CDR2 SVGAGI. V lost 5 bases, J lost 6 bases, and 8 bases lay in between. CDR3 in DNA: TGTGCCAGCAGTCACGGGTCCGAGCAGTACTTC. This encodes CASSHGSEQYF.

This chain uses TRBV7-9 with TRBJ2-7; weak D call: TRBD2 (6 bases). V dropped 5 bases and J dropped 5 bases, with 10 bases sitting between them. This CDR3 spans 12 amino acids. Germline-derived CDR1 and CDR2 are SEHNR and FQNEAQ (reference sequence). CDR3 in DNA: TGTGCCAGCAGCCAAGCGGGCCACGAGCAGTACTTC. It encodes CASSQAGHEQYF.

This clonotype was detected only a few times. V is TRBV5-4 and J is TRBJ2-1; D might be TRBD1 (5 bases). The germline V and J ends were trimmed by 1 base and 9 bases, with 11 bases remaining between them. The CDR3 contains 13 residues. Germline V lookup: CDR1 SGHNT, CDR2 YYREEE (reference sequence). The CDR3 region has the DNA TGTGCCAGCAGCTTGTGGCAGGGCGGTGAGCAGTTCTTC. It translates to CASSLWQGGEQFF. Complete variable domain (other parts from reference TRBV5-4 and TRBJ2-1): ETGVTQSPTHLIKTRGQQVTLRCSSQSGHNTVSWYQQALGQGPQFIFQYYREEENGRGNFPPRFSGLQFPNYSSELNVNALELDDSALYLCASSLWQGGEQFFGPGTRLTVL.

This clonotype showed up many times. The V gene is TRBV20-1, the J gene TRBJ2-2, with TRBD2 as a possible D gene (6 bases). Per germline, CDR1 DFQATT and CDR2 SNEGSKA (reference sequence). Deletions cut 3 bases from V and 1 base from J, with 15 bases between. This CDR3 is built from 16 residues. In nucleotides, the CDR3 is TGCAGTGCTAGGGGGGGAAGGAGAGTGAACACCGGGGAGCTGTTTTTT. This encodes CSARGGRRVNTGELFF.